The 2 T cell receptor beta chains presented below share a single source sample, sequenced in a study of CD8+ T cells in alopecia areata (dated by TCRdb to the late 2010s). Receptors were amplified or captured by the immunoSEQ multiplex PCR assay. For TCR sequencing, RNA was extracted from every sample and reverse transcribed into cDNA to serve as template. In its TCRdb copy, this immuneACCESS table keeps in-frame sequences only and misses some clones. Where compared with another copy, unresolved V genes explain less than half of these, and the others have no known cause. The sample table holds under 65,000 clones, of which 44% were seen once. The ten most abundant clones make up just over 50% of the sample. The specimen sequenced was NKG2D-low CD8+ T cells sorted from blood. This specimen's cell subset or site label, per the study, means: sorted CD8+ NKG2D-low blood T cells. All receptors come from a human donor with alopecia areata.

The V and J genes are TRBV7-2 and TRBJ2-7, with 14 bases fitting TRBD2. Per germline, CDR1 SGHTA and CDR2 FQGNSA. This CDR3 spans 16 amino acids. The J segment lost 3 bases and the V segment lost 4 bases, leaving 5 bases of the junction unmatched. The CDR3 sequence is CASSSSGLAGDYEQYF. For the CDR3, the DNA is TGTGCCAGCAGCTCCTCGGGACTAGCGGGAGACTACGAGCAGTACTTC.

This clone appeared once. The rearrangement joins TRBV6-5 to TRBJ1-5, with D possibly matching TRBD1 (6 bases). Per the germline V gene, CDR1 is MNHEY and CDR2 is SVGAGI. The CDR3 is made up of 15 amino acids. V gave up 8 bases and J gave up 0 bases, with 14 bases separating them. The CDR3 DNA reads TGTGCCAGCGCAGCAACAGGGCTTAGCAATCAGCCCCAGCATTTT. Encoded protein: CASAATGLSNQPQHF.